What follows describes a single TCR beta chain. The antigen remains undetermined. Each CDR3 protein gets one entry after TCRdb re-called the reads with MiXCR. Of approximately 730,000 distinct CDR3 sequences in the sample, around a third were seen once. CDR1 SGHVS and CDR2 FQNEAQ come from the germline V gene. Deletions cut 3 bases from V and 0 bases from J, with 14 bases between. There are 17 residues in the CDR3. This record belongs to a study of T cell repertoires in cytomegalovirus infection. The chain uses TRBV7-8 and TRBJ1-4; the D is unclear. The sequencing used cultured PBMCs, collected from culture after CMV antigen stimulation. This TCR was recovered from a human donor in good health (CMV status not recorded). Some clones in this sample may be carry-over from other donors' samples. The CDR3 DNA follows: TGTGCCAGCAGCTTCCATCGGGCCCGAGCAACTAATGAAAAACTGTTTTTT. Translating gives CASSFHRARATNEKLFF.